This record concerns one T cell receptor (beta chain) sequence. Its specificity is unknown. The entry originates in a study of T cell responses to AZD1222 COVID-19 vaccine. Study-level findings and limits: Most donors were white British and more were female, and clonal diversity was possibly underestimated.

Germline trimming cut 0 bases from V and 3 bases from J; bases unmatched to any gene: 1. Germline V gene lookup returns CDR1 SGHRS and CDR2 YFSETQ. The CDR3 is 15 amino acids. The assay was immunoSEQ multiplex PCR, and TCRdb's table has in-frame clones only and misses some. The sample consists of 140,000 to 150,000 clones, 82% of them appearing once. The source of this sequence is an adult in good health. The starting material was peripheral blood, obtained on day 0 of MenACWY control vaccination. The gene calls are TRBV5-1 and TRBJ2-1, with 9 bases lining up with TRBD1. The CDR3 region is CASSLGDRDYNEQFF. The DNA of the CDR3 is TGCGCCAGCAGCTTGGGGGACAGGGACTACAATGAGCAGTTCTTC.